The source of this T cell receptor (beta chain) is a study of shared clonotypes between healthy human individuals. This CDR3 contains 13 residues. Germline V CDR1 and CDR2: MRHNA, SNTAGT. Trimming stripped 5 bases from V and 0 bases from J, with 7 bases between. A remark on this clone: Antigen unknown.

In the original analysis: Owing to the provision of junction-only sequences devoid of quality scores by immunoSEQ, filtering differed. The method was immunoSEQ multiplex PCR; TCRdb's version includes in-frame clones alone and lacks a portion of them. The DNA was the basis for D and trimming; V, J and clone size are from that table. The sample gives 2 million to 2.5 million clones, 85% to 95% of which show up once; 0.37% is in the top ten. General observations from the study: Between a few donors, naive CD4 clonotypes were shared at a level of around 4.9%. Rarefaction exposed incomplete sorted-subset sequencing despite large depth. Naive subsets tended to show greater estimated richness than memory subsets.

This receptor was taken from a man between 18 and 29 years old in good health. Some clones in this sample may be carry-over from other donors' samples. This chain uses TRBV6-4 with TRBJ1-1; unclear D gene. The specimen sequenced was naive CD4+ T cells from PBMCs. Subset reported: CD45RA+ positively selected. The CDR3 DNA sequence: TGTGCCAGCAGTTTATCCATGAACACTGAAGCTTTCTTT. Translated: CASSLSMNTEAFF.